This T cell receptor (beta chain) was sequenced during a study of response to subunit inactivated influenza vaccine. This clonotype has just a few counts. The CDR3 totals 15 residues. CDR1 is ENHRY and CDR2 is SYGVKD in the germline V gene. Trimming pared 4 bases from V and 4 bases from J, leaving 13 bases between. MiXCR, run by TCRdb on the RT-PCR reads, gives a single entry per CDR3 protein. The sample gives hundreds of thousands of distinct CDR3 sequences, about 10% of which show up once; more than 10% is in the top ten. The receptor comes from a man in his forties or fifties who received an inactivated influenza vaccine. The sequences come from PBMCs from blood, collected 35 to 45 days after vaccination. The chain employs TRBV10-3 and TRBJ2-2, with D possibly TRBD2 on 6 matching bases. The CDR3 nucleotides read TGTGCCATCAGTGGATCTGGGGGGAGCACCGGGGAGCTGTTTTTT. It translates to CAISGSGGSTGELFF.